This is a list of T cell receptor beta chains from one sample in a study of identifying expanded T cells in peripheral blood. The protocol was immunoSEQ multiplex PCR, while the TCRdb copy is restricted to in-frame clones and leaves out a portion. Of around 100,000 clones in the sample, around nine tenths were seen once. Sequencing was carried out using blood. The receptor set was obtained from a person between 18 and 75 years old in good health. CDR3s include the opening cysteine and the closing phenylalanine or tryptophan. Each record gives: J gene, V gene, D gene, clone size, CDR3 protein, CDR3 DNA. The D gene is left open where the match is weak. Only some rows state a clone size, as once, few, many or a class for expanded clones.

j_call: TRBJ1-2; v_call: TRBV2; d_call: -; clone_size: -; cdr3_aa: CASSDLRFNTF; cdr3_nt: TGTGCCAGCAGTGACTTACGGTTCAACACCTTC
j_call: TRBJ2-3; v_call: TRBV29-1; d_call: -; clone_size: -; cdr3_aa: CSLDGGGTDTQYF; cdr3_nt: TGCAGCCTAGATGGCGGGGGCACAGATACGCAGTATTTT
j_call: TRBJ1-3; v_call: TRBV7-6; d_call: -; clone_size: -; cdr3_aa: CASSFSTGLSGNTIYF; cdr3_nt: TGTGCCAGCAGCTTTTCGACTGGCCTCTCTGGAAACACCATATATTTT
j_call: TRBJ2-7; v_call: TRBV21-1; d_call: -; clone_size: once; cdr3_aa: CASGRGGKPHEQYF; cdr3_nt: TGTGCCAGCGGGAGGGGAGGGAAACCCCACGAGCAGTACTTC
j_call: TRBJ1-1; v_call: TRBV6-5; d_call: -; clone_size: -; cdr3_aa: CASSFGSMNTEAFF; cdr3_nt: TGTGCCAGCAGTTTCGGCAGCATGAACACTGAAGCTTTCTTT
j_call: TRBJ2-1; v_call: TRBV15; d_call: -; clone_size: few; cdr3_aa: CATSRDRGSYNEQFF; cdr3_nt: TGTGCCACCAGCAGAGACAGGGGCTCCTACAATGAGCAGTTCTTC
j_call: TRBJ2-7; v_call: TRBV4-3; d_call: -; clone_size: -; cdr3_aa: CASSQLGSYEQYF; cdr3_nt: TGCGCCAGCAGCCAACTGGGCTCCTACGAGCAGTACTTC
j_call: TRBJ2-3; v_call: TRBV29-1; d_call: -; clone_size: -; cdr3_aa: CSVVLPGANTDTQYF; cdr3_nt: TGCAGCGTTGTCTTACCGGGTGCCAACACAGATACGCAGTATTTT
j_call: TRBJ1-5; v_call: TRBV7-2; d_call: -; clone_size: -; cdr3_aa: CASGERPNQPQHF; cdr3_nt: TGTGCCAGCGGGGAACGGCCTAATCAGCCCCAGCATTTT
j_call: TRBJ2-7; v_call: TRBV7-2; d_call: TRBD2; clone_size: -; cdr3_aa: CASSQATSGGFYEQYF; cdr3_nt: TGCGCCAGCAGCCAGGCTACTAGCGGGGGATTCTACGAGCAGTACTTC
j_call: TRBJ2-2; v_call: TRBV2; d_call: TRBD1; clone_size: once; cdr3_aa: CASSRGLATGELFF; cdr3_nt: TGTGCCAGCAGCAGGGGGCTGGCCACCGGGGAGCTGTTTTTT
j_call: TRBJ2-3; v_call: TRBV7-2; d_call: TRBD2; clone_size: -; cdr3_aa: CASSWVPGGPSTDTQYF; cdr3_nt: TGTGCCAGCAGCTGGGTTCCGGGGGGGCCGAGCACAGATACGCAGTATTTT
j_call: TRBJ1-2; v_call: TRBV19; d_call: -; clone_size: -; cdr3_aa: CASSIGVRYGYTF; cdr3_nt: TGTGCCAGTAGTATAGGAGTCCGCTATGGCTACACCTTC
j_call: TRBJ2-7; v_call: TRBV29-1; d_call: TRBD1; clone_size: -; cdr3_aa: CSAGATGGSRDEQYF; cdr3_nt: TGCAGCGCGGGGGCCACAGGGGGCAGTCGGGACGAGCAGTACTTC
j_call: TRBJ2-3; v_call: TRBV29-1; d_call: TRBD2; clone_size: -; cdr3_aa: CSVRRAAGGTDTQYF; cdr3_nt: TGCAGCGTTCGCCGGGCAGCGGGGGGCACAGATACGCAGTATTTT
j_call: TRBJ1-4; v_call: TRBV5-6; d_call: -; clone_size: once; cdr3_aa: CASSSRGANEKLFF; cdr3_nt: TGTGCCAGCAGCTCCAGGGGAGCTAATGAAAAACTGTTTTTT
j_call: TRBJ2-7; v_call: TRBV10-3; d_call: TRBD1; clone_size: -; cdr3_aa: CAISKDRGDYEQYF; cdr3_nt: TGTGCCATCAGCAAGGACAGGGGGGATTACGAGCAGTACTTC
j_call: TRBJ1-5; v_call: TRBV21-1; d_call: -; clone_size: -; cdr3_aa: CASSKRGGLTSNQPQHF; cdr3_nt: TGTGCCAGCAGCAAACGGGGGGGGTTGACGAGCAATCAGCCCCAGCATTTT
j_call: TRBJ2-1; v_call: TRBV6-5; d_call: TRBD1; clone_size: -; cdr3_aa: CASSSGTGYYEQFF; cdr3_nt: TGTGCCAGCAGCTCCGGGACAGGGTATTACGAGCAGTTCTTC
j_call: TRBJ1-2; v_call: TRBV6-5; d_call: -; clone_size: -; cdr3_aa: CASSYWRGALYGYTF; cdr3_nt: TGTGCCAGCAGTTACTGGAGGGGAGCGCTTTATGGCTACACCTTC
j_call: TRBJ2-7; v_call: TRBV11-2; d_call: -; clone_size: -; cdr3_aa: CASSFLLQQYF; cdr3_nt: TGTGCCAGCAGCTTCCTTTTACAGCAGTACTTC
j_call: TRBJ1-5; v_call: TRBV30; d_call: -; clone_size: -; cdr3_aa: CAWSGHSNQPQHF; cdr3_nt: TGTGCCTGGAGTGGGCATAGCAATCAGCCCCAGCATTTT
j_call: TRBJ1-6; v_call: TRBV6-5; d_call: -; clone_size: -; cdr3_aa: CASSRDLVASPLHF; cdr3_nt: TGTGCCAGCAGTCGGGACCTCGTGGCTTCACCCCTCCACTTT
j_call: TRBJ2-1; v_call: TRBV4-3; d_call: TRBD1; clone_size: -; cdr3_aa: CASSQDITDVTGRHEQFF; cdr3_nt: TGCGCCAGCAGCCAAGACATCACAGACGTGACAGGGCGGCATGAGCAGTTCTTC
j_call: TRBJ2-1; v_call: TRBV15; d_call: -; clone_size: -; cdr3_aa: CATSRDLGHRNEQFF; cdr3_nt: TGTGCCACCAGCAGAGATTTGGGACACCGGAATGAGCAGTTCTTC
j_call: TRBJ2-3; v_call: TRBV5-1; d_call: TRBD2; clone_size: -; cdr3_aa: CASSLAGLAGGNTDTQYF; cdr3_nt: TGCGCCAGCAGCTTGGCCGGACTAGCGGGGGGCAACACAGATACGCAGTATTTT
j_call: TRBJ2-5; v_call: TRBV6-1; d_call: -; clone_size: -; cdr3_aa: CASSEARWVEETQYF; cdr3_nt: TGTGCCAGCAGTGAGGCAAGGTGGGTTGAAGAGACCCAGTACTTC
j_call: TRBJ2-1; v_call: TRBV9; d_call: TRBD2; clone_size: -; cdr3_aa: CASSVGTGGPRQFF; cdr3_nt: TGTGCCAGCAGCGTAGGGACGGGGGGACCCCGACAGTTCTTC
j_call: TRBJ2-3; v_call: TRBV5-4; d_call: -; clone_size: -; cdr3_aa: CASSLRGVRDKQYF; cdr3_nt: TGTGCCAGCAGCTTGCGCGGGGTGCGGGATAAACAGTATTTT
j_call: TRBJ1-5; v_call: TRBV18; d_call: -; clone_size: -; cdr3_aa: CASSPGNREGPNQPQHF; cdr3_nt: TGTGCCAGCTCACCAGGGAACAGAGAAGGACCCAATCAGCCCCAGCATTTT
j_call: TRBJ2-7; v_call: TRBV19; d_call: -; clone_size: -; cdr3_aa: CASSTTATYEQYF; cdr3_nt: TGTGCCAGTAGTACCACAGCAACCTACGAGCAGTACTTC
j_call: TRBJ1-2; v_call: TRBV6-5; d_call: -; clone_size: -; cdr3_aa: CASSRTSGTNYGYTF; cdr3_nt: TGTGCCAGCAGTCGGACATCCGGGACCAACTATGGCTACACCTTC
j_call: TRBJ1-1; v_call: TRBV5-4; d_call: TRBD1; clone_size: -; cdr3_aa: CASSLSAGGLNTEAFF; cdr3_nt: TGTGCCAGCAGCTTGTCGGCAGGGGGCCTGAACACTGAAGCTTTCTTT
j_call: TRBJ1-2; v_call: TRBV7-9; d_call: -; clone_size: -; cdr3_aa: CASSLGGEFSYGYTF; cdr3_nt: TGTGCCAGCAGCTTAGGGGGCGAGTTCTCCTATGGCTACACCTTC
j_call: TRBJ1-5; v_call: TRBV4-2; d_call: -; clone_size: -; cdr3_aa: CASSQLRDANQPQHF; cdr3_nt: TGTGCCAGCAGCCAGCTACGGGACGCCAATCAGCCCCAGCATTTT
j_call: TRBJ1-2; v_call: TRBV5-6; d_call: -; clone_size: -; cdr3_aa: CASSLGGSGYTF; cdr3_nt: TGTGCCAGCAGCTTGGGCGGGAGTGGCTACACCTTC
j_call: TRBJ1-2; v_call: TRBV6-5; d_call: TRBD1; clone_size: -; cdr3_aa: CASSYQGQTRLGYTF; cdr3_nt: TGTGCCAGCAGTTACCAGGGACAGACGCGGCTTGGCTACACCTTC
j_call: TRBJ2-7; v_call: TRBV6-6; d_call: -; clone_size: -; cdr3_aa: CASSPQGREQYF; cdr3_nt: TGTGCCAGCAGTCCACAGGGTCGCGAGCAGTACTTC
j_call: TRBJ2-3; v_call: TRBV30; d_call: -; clone_size: -; cdr3_aa: CAWTVDTQYF; cdr3_nt: TGTGCCTGGACGGTAGATACGCAGTATTTT
j_call: TRBJ1-2; v_call: TRBV9; d_call: -; clone_size: -; cdr3_aa: CASSVAGYGGYGYTF; cdr3_nt: TGTGCCAGCAGCGTAGCAGGGTATGGGGGTTATGGCTACACCTTC
j_call: TRBJ2-7; v_call: TRBV10-3; d_call: -; clone_size: -; cdr3_aa: CAISDGNRGTYEQYF; cdr3_nt: TGTGCCATCAGTGACGGGAACCGAGGAACCTACGAGCAGTACTTC
j_call: TRBJ1-3; v_call: TRBV2; d_call: TRBD1; clone_size: -; cdr3_aa: CASSLGQGVWGNTIYF; cdr3_nt: TGTGCCAGCAGTCTGGGGCAGGGGGTGTGGGGAAACACCATATATTTT
j_call: TRBJ2-1; v_call: TRBV13; d_call: -; clone_size: once; cdr3_aa: CASSLVGNEQFF; cdr3_nt: TGTGCCAGCAGCTTAGTCGGCAATGAGCAGTTCTTC
j_call: TRBJ1-1; v_call: TRBV5-4; d_call: -; clone_size: -; cdr3_aa: CASSLEDPRTEAFF; cdr3_nt: TGTGCCAGCAGCTTGGAAGACCCGAGGACTGAAGCTTTCTTT
j_call: TRBJ1-2; v_call: TRBV7-2; d_call: -; clone_size: -; cdr3_aa: CASSQTANYGYTF; cdr3_nt: TGTGCCAGCAGCCAGACAGCTAACTATGGCTACACCTTC
j_call: TRBJ2-7; v_call: TRBV5-1; d_call: -; clone_size: -; cdr3_aa: CASSSPGGAAYEQYF; cdr3_nt: TGCGCCAGCAGCTCCCCCGGCGGGGCCGCCTACGAGCAGTACTTC
j_call: TRBJ2-1; v_call: TRBV5-8; d_call: TRBD2; clone_size: -; cdr3_aa: CASSRTSGVYNEQFF; cdr3_nt: TGTGCCAGCAGCAGGACTAGCGGGGTCTACAATGAGCAGTTCTTC
j_call: TRBJ1-5; v_call: TRBV5-1; d_call: TRBD1; clone_size: -; cdr3_aa: CASSLTGFNQPQHF; cdr3_nt: TGCGCCAGCAGCCTGACAGGGTTCAATCAGCCCCAGCATTTT
j_call: TRBJ2-3; v_call: TRBV9; d_call: TRBD2; clone_size: -; cdr3_aa: CASRPPTSGGDADTQYF; cdr3_nt: TGTGCCAGCAGGCCGCCCACTAGCGGGGGCGACGCAGATACGCAGTATTTT
j_call: TRBJ1-1; v_call: TRBV18; d_call: -; clone_size: -; cdr3_aa: CASSPMGTTEAFF; cdr3_nt: TGTGCCAGCTCACCCATGGGTACCACTGAAGCTTTCTTT
j_call: TRBJ1-3; v_call: TRBV6-5; d_call: -; clone_size: -; cdr3_aa: CASWEAGNTIYF; cdr3_nt: TGTGCCAGCTGGGAGGCTGGAAACACCATATATTTT
j_call: TRBJ1-6; v_call: TRBV6-4; d_call: -; clone_size: -; cdr3_aa: CASQGTWNSPLHF; cdr3_nt: TGTGCCAGCCAGGGGACCTGGAATTCACCCCTCCACTTT
j_call: TRBJ2-2; v_call: TRBV19; d_call: -; clone_size: -; cdr3_aa: CASNHRAESGELFF; cdr3_nt: TGTGCCAGTAATCATCGGGCCGAATCCGGGGAGCTGTTTTTT